The T cell receptor (beta chain) under discussion was sequenced for a study of early T cells in non-severe SARS-CoV-2 infection. A few counts support this clonotype. Antigen unknown. Tagging with unique molecular identifiers was applied to individual cDNA molecules. MiXCR was run by TCRdb on the 5' RACE reads, yielding one entry per CDR3 protein. The table includes about 60,000 distinct CDR3 sequences, roughly 9.1% detected once. Trimming took 8 bases from V and 2 from J; bases not matched to a gene: 1. Germline lookup yields CDR1 MNHEY and CDR2 SMNVEV (reference sequence). This CDR3 has 13 residues. Findings and limits, study-wide: Database matching using VDJdb favored anti-spike CD8 responses, with private and CD4 specificities left missing.

The sequence was obtained from an adult who was a healthcare worker with PCR-confirmed SARS-CoV-2 infection or an uninfected control (not recorded which). The V and J genes are TRBV27 and TRBJ2-2, with 8 nucleotides matching TRBD2. Sequencing was done on a sample of whole blood. This CDR3 reads CASGLANTGELFF. The CDR3 region has the DNA TGTGCCAGCGGACTAGCCAACACCGGGGAGCTGTTTTTT.